The 15 T cell receptor beta chains in this list originate from one sample, sequenced in a study of regulatory T cells in long-lasting Graves disease. Time point indicated: newly diagnosed GD, antithyroid drugs for less than 3 months. TCR sequences were obtained from RNA taken from PBMCs. For TCR beta, libraries came from iRepertoire HTBI primers and Arm-PCR of CDR3 regions. TCRdb called the multiplex PCR reads again in MiXCR, with one record for every CDR3 protein. The table lists roughly 400,000 distinct CDR3 sequences, 15% of them singletons, with approximately 8% in the top ten. These data also featured in a second study, about T cells in Graves' hyperthyroidism and ophthalmopathy.

Sequencing used peripheral blood mononuclear cells (PBMCs), obtained at new diagnosis, from a patient treated with antithyroid drugs. These receptors came from a woman aged 40 to 55 with Graves disease.

At least ten counts were recorded for this clonotype. At one end the junction does not follow the germline gene, possibly because of a read error. The rearrangement links TRBV10-3 to TRBJ2-5, with D possibly TRBD2 on 5 matching bases. The CDR3 extends over 11 amino acids. In germline, CDR1 is ENHRY, CDR2 SYGVKD. CDR3: CAISEEGRPHF. CDR3 bases: TGTGCCATCAGTGAGGAGGGCCGACCACACTTC.

This clonotype has at least ten counts. The V gene is TRBV10-3, the J gene TRBJ2-7; a possible D gene is TRBD2 (5 bases). This CDR3 has 14 amino acids. V lost 6 bases, J lost 0 bases, and 12 bases lay in between. Germline V gives CDR1 ENHRY, CDR2 SYGVKD. CDR3 DNA: TGTGCCATCAGGGAACTAGTTAACTCCTACGAGCAGTACTTC. Encoded protein: CAIRELVNSYEQYF.

The CDR3 protein is CASSPTTGVRYGYTF. The CDR3 region has the DNA TGCGCCAGCAGCCCCACCACGGGGGTTAGGTATGGCTACACCTTC. The genes are TRBV5-1 and TRBJ1-2; possible D gene TRBD1, 5 bases. Germline loops: CDR1 SGHRS, CDR2 YFSETQ. This CDR3 contains 15 residues. Trimming cost V 4 bases and J 5 bases, with 18 bases left between them. The full variable domain, with the rest looked up from reference TRBV5-1 and TRBJ1-2, is KAGVTQTPRYLIKTRGQQVTLSCSPISGHRSVSWYQQTPGQGLQFLFEYFSETQRNKGNFPGRFSGRQFSNSRSEMNVSTLELGDSALYLCASSPTTGVRYGYTFGSGTRLTVV.

The sample holds many counts of this clonotype. The chain links TRBV12-3 or TRBV12-4 to TRBJ1-5; D not resolved. The CDR3 is 13 residues long. V was clipped by 5 bases and J by 3 bases, with 8 bases between them. The CDR3 nucleotides read TGTGCCAGCAGTGACTCGGTCAATCAGCCCCAGCATTTT. Its translation is CASSDSVNQPQHF.

This clonotype showed up many times. The chain combines TRBV7-3 with TRBJ1-2; D remains unclear. The germline CDR1 and CDR2 sequences are SGHTA and FQGTGA. V was cut by 5 bases and J by 7 bases, with 17 bases left in between. This CDR3 has 14 amino acids. CDR3 region: CASSTGPEGSGYTF. The DNA for the CDR3 is TGTGCCAGCAGCACCGGACCGGAAGGGTCTGGCTACACCTTC.

This clonotype was picked up many times. The chain couples TRBV9 to TRBJ2-7; possible D gene TRBD1, 5 bases. Deletions cut 4 bases from V and 7 bases from J, with 18 bases between. CDR3 length: 14 amino acids. The V gene's germline CDR1 is SGDLS and CDR2 YYNGEE. As DNA, the CDR3 is TGTGCCAGCAGCCCCCGACGTGGCCCAGGGGAGCAGTACTTC. This translates into CASSPRRGPGEQYF.

The V call is TRBV7-9, the J call TRBJ2-3; D might be TRBD1 (6 bases). The CDR3 length is 16 residues. In germline, CDR1 is SEHNR, CDR2 FQNEAQ (reference sequence). Trimming left V 4 bases short and J 1 base short, with 15 bases between. CDR3 DNA: TGTGCCAGCAGCTCAACCGACAGGACGGGCACAGATACGCAGTATTTT. As protein: CASSSTDRTGTDTQYF.

This clonotype was found many times. The chain is built from TRBV2 and TRBJ2-7; the match to TRBD2 covers 7 bases. The trim removed 8 bases at V and 0 bases at J, leaving 7 bases unmatched. The CDR3 is 14 amino acids. Germline V CDR1 and CDR2: SNHLY, FYNNEI. The CDR3 DNA follows: TGTGCCAGCGGGGGGGGGGGTATCTCCTACGAGCAGTACTTC. This translates into CASGGGGISYEQYF.

The V and J genes are TRBV6-1 and TRBJ2-5, with TRBD1 matching over 7 bases. The CDR3 runs 14 residues. J gave up 4 bases and V 4 bases, and 6 bases lay outside the gene matches. Germline lookup yields CDR1 MNHNS and CDR2 SASEGT. CDR3 in amino acids: CASSVTGDGETQYF. The CDR3 DNA reads TGTGCCAGCAGTGTAACAGGGGACGGAGAGACCCAGTACTTC.

This clonotype was counted at least ten times. V is TRBV20-1 and J is TRBJ2-3; 8 bases are shared with TRBD1. V shed 0 bases and J 6 bases; nucleotides not matched to a gene: 5. The CDR3 runs 14 residues. Germline V CDR1 and CDR2: DFQATT, SNEGSKA (reference sequence). This chain's CDR3 is CSARDDRGGDTQYF. CDR3 in DNA: TGCAGTGCTAGAGACGACAGGGGTGGCGATACGCAGTATTTT.

This clonotype has ten or more counts. The DNA of the CDR3 is TGTGCCAGCAGCCCTGACAGGGGGTTCACTGAAGCTTTCTTT. Protein sequence: CASSPDRGFTEAFF. The rearrangement uses TRBV7-9 and TRBJ1-1; the match to TRBD1 covers 9 bases. Germline V lookup: CDR1 SEHNR, CDR2 FQNEAQ (reference sequence). The CDR3 has 14 amino acids. J was trimmed by 4 bases and V by 5 bases; bases with no gene match: 5.

This clonotype was seen a handful of times. The chain links TRBV20-1 to TRBJ2-7; possible D gene TRBD1, 5 bases. The CDR3 has 14 residues. V was cut by 0 bases and J by 4 bases, with 13 bases left in between. The germline V gene encodes CDR1 DFQATT and CDR2 SNEGSKA (reference sequence). The CDR3 protein is CSARDGAHEYEQYF. The CDR3 bases are TGCAGTGCTAGAGATGGGGCCCACGAATACGAGCAGTACTTC.

J is TRBJ2-5 and V is TRBV4-1, with 10 nucleotides matching TRBD2. CDR1 is MGHRA and CDR2 is YSYEKL in the germline V gene. The CDR3 sequence is 18 residues long. V gave up 0 bases and J gave up 3 bases; unmatched junction bases: 10. In DNA, the CDR3 is TGCGCCAGCAGCCAAGAATCCCCGGGACTAGCGAAGGAAGAGACCCAGTACTTC. Its protein product is CASSQESPGLAKEETQYF.

This clonotype turned up a few times. The chain recombines TRBV4-1 with TRBJ2-7; TRBD1 is a possible D gene (5 bases). V was cut by 3 bases and J by 2 bases, with 20 bases left in between. The germline gives CDR1 MGHRA, CDR2 YSYEKL. The CDR3 extends over 17 amino acids. CDR3 protein: CASSQTEAGRIPYEQYF. The CDR3 DNA reads TGCGCCAGCAGCCAGACAGAGGCTGGGCGAATTCCCTACGAGCAGTACTTC.

This clonotype was seen a handful of times. The chain has TRBV20-1 and TRBJ2-1; TRBD2 aligns across 8 bases. Losses at the gene ends were 6 bases for V and 5 bases for J; bases not matched to a gene: 9. Per the germline V gene, CDR1 is DFQATT and CDR2 is SNEGSKA (reference sequence). The CDR3 contains 14 residues. The CDR3 reads CSAPKTSANNEQFF. For the CDR3, the DNA is TGCAGTGCCCCCAAGACTAGCGCCAACAATGAGCAGTTCTTC.